These 15 T cell receptor beta chains originate from one sample sequenced in a study of blood T cell repertoires in COVID-19. TCRdb keeps only in-frame clones here, not all; method: immunoSEQ multiplex PCR. Here the sample spans about 140,000 clones, approximately 84% being singletons. Sequenced input: peripheral blood. The source of these receptors is a woman aged 55-70 years with acute or convalescent COVID-19.

This chain connects TRBV6-5 to TRBJ1-4; TRBD1 matches 7 bases. There are 15 residues in the CDR3. Germline V gives CDR1 MNHEY, CDR2 SVGAGI. J lost 8 bases, V lost 6 bases, and 12 bases had no gene match. CDR3 nucleotide sequence: TGTGCCAGCAGCCTTTCAGGGGGTCAGGAGGAAAAACTGTTTTTT. It translates to CASSLSGGQEEKLFF.

This sequence joins TRBV2 and TRBJ2-5; possible D gene TRBD1, 6 bases. CDR1 is SNHLY, CDR2 FYNNEI, per germline. The CDR3 has 15 residues. V was shortened by 6 bases and J by 7 bases, with 21 bases between the two germline ends. CDR3 amino acids: CASRPGHFQRATQYF. The CDR3 bases are TGTGCCAGCAGGCCGGGACATTTCCAAAGGGCGACCCAGTACTTC.

This clone was recorded once. The rearrangement uses TRBV19 and TRBJ1-6; D might be TRBD1 (5 bases). Per the germline V gene, CDR1 is LNHDA and CDR2 is SQIVND (reference sequence). The CDR3 is made up of 14 amino acids. V was cut by 3 bases and J by 10 bases, with 13 bases left in between. CDR3 loop: CASSIGREGSPLHF. The DNA of the CDR3 is TGTGCCAGTAGTATTGGCAGGGAGGGCTCACCCCTCCACTTT. The whole variable domain, filled in from reference TRBV19 and TRBJ1-6, reads DGGITQSPKYLFRKEGQNVTLSCEQNLNHDAMYWYRQDPGQGLRLIYYSQIVNDFQKGDIAEGYSVSREKKESFPLTVTSAQKNPTAFYLCASSIGREGSPLHFGNGTRLTVT.

The rearrangement links TRBV7-9 to TRBJ1-3; weak D call: TRBD1 (5 bases). This CDR3 has 12 residues. V gave up 6 bases and J gave up 11 bases, with 14 bases separating them. The germline V gene has CDR1 SEHNR and CDR2 FQNEAQ (reference sequence). CDR3 in amino acids: CASRGERGAIYF. The CDR3 nucleotides read TGTGCCAGCAGAGGAGAAAGGGGCGCCATATATTTT.

The rearrangement uses TRBV4-1 and TRBJ2-1; D gene ambiguous. The V end was cut by 4 bases, the J end by 8 bases, with 21 bases between. The CDR3 has 16 residues. Germline-derived CDR1 and CDR2 are MGHRA and YSYEKL. CDR3 nucleotides: TGCGCCAGCAGCCCGAATTCCGGGTTTTCGAATTATGAGCAGTTCTTC. Encoded protein: CASSPNSGFSNYEQFF.

The chain has TRBV20-1 and TRBJ2-3; the D gene is possibly TRBD2 (6 bases). The ends were cut back, 3 bases at V and 6 bases at J, with 16 bases in the middle. The CDR3 sequence is 14 residues long. Germline V lookup: CDR1 DFQATT, CDR2 SNEGSKA (reference sequence). CDR3 coding DNA: TGCAGTGCTAGTAGGGGACTCGGGAGTGATACGCAGTATTTT. Translating it yields CSASRGLGSDTQYF.

As regards this clone: No conserved phenylalanine or tryptophan ends this CDR3, so it is likely a read error. The V call is TRBV28, the J call TRBJ1-2; D gene unclear. The V gene's germline CDR1 is MDHEN and CDR2 SYDVKM. With 10 bases removed from V and 1 base from J, the gap between germline ends came to 13 bases. This CDR3 is 13 amino acids long. In nucleotides, the CDR3 is TGTGCCACCTCCCCCGGCCTTAACTATGGCTACACCTCC. Protein sequence: CATSPGLNYGYTS.

This clone was counted a few times. J is TRBJ1-2 and V is TRBV14, with D possibly being TRBD1 (6 bases). The germline V gene has CDR1 SGHDN and CDR2 FVKESK. V gave up 0 bases and J gave up 6 bases, with 23 bases separating them. CDR3 size: 18 residues. The chain's CDR3 is CASSQELHRGKGDDGYTF. The CDR3, as DNA: TGTGCCAGCAGCCAAGAGCTCCATCGAGGGAAGGGGGACGATGGCTACACCTTC.

This clone turned up a few times. This rearrangement joins TRBV28 to TRBJ2-7; 9 bases are shared with TRBD1. With V trimmed by 10 bases and J by 5 bases, 18 bases remained unmatched. CDR1 MDHEN and CDR2 SYDVKM come from the germline V gene. This CDR3 is built from 16 residues. The DNA for the CDR3 is TGTGCCATCACAGACGGCCCCGCCGGGACAGGGCACGAGCAGTACTTC. Its protein product is CAITDGPAGTGHEQYF.

This chain links TRBV6-5 with TRBJ2-1, with D possibly TRBD2 on 5 matching bases. The V end lost 8 bases, the J end lost 3 bases, and 17 bases lay between the germline ends. The germline V gene has CDR1 MNHEY and CDR2 SVGAGI. There are 15 residues in the CDR3. In DNA, the CDR3 is TGTGCCAGCCGAAAATTAGCGATCCACTACAATGAGCAGTTCTTC. Its translation: CASRKLAIHYNEQFF.

This chain uses TRBV5-5 with TRBJ1-5, with D unresolved. The germline gives CDR1 SGHKS, CDR2 YYEKEE (reference sequence). Trimming removed 0 bases at V and 4 bases at J, with 8 bases between. The CDR3 has 14 residues. The DNA of the CDR3 is TGTGCCAGCAGCTTGGATTTGAGAAATCAGCCCCAGCATTTT. Translation gives CASSLDLRNQPQHF.

The chain combines TRBV7-9 with TRBJ2-1, with 8 nucleotides matching TRBD1. The V gene's germline CDR1 is SEHNR and CDR2 FQNEAQ (reference sequence). The ends lost 5 bases at V and 0 bases at J; junction bases unmatched: 9. The CDR3 is made up of 17 amino acids. CDR3 nucleotides: TGTGCCAGCAGCCCCCGGACAGGGTCGAGCTCCTACAATGAGCAGTTCTTC. It encodes CASSPRTGSSSYNEQFF. Full variable domain (remainder filled in from reference TRBV7-9 and TRBJ2-1): DTGVSQNPRHKITKRGQNVTFRCDPISEHNRLYWYRQTLGQGPEFLTYFQNEAQLEKSRLLSDRFSAERPKGSFSTLEIQRTEQGDSAMYLCASSPRTGSSSYNEQFFGPGTRLTVL.

This clone was counted once. The chain couples TRBV6-5 to TRBJ2-7; D is undetermined. Trimming took off 5 bases at V and 1 base at J, with 15 bases between the two ends. The germline V gene has CDR1 MNHEY and CDR2 SVGAGI. This CDR3 is 15 amino acids long. The chain's CDR3 is CASSTPSLVSYEQYF. CDR3 sequence (DNA): TGTGCCAGCAGTACCCCCTCCCTAGTTTCCTACGAGCAGTACTTC.

This clone appeared once. This chain links TRBV2 with TRBJ2-3; possible D gene TRBD1, 5 bases. The germline V gene encodes CDR1 SNHLY and CDR2 FYNNEI. The CDR3 contains 15 residues. Trimming stripped 4 bases from V and 0 bases from J, with 11 bases between. CDR3 amino acids: CASSVGAGSTDTQYF. CDR3 DNA sequence: TGTGCCAGCAGTGTTGGGGCTGGGAGCACAGATACGCAGTATTTT. The variable domain in full, completed from reference TRBV2 and TRBJ2-3, reads EPEVTQTPSHQVTQMGQEVILRCVPISNHLYFYWYRQILGQKVEFLVSFYNNEISEKSEIFDDQFSVERPDGSNFTLKIRSTKLEDSAMYFCASSVGAGSTDTQYFGPGTRLTVL.

The chain combines TRBV30 with TRBJ1-2; D may be TRBD1 (5 bases). Looked up from germline, CDR1 is GTSNPN and CDR2 is SVGIG (reference sequence). Trimming pared 2 bases from V and 7 bases from J, leaving 17 bases between. CDR3 length: 14 amino acids. In nucleotides, the CDR3 is TGTGCCTGGAGTAACCCGGGGGTGCTAGGTGGCTACACCTTC. It yields the protein CAWSNPGVLGGYTF.